This entry describes one T cell receptor (beta chain). The antigen remains undetermined. The sample is drawn from a study of T cell responses to AZD1222 COVID-19 vaccine. Study-wide points: Baseline testing showed seropositivity in only six or seven AZD1222 recipients. Among spike-specific TCRs, nearly half reportedly target unmutated variant regions. Donors in the cohort were predominantly white British and more often female, and clonal diversity was possibly underestimated. Researchers report vaccine-associated CD4 TCRs spanning spike, with dominance at 160-218 and 743-854.

Produced via immunoSEQ multiplex PCR; TCRdb's table is partial and in-frame only. The profile shows tens of thousands of clones, 85% of them singletons. The CDR3 spans 16 residues. Trimming left V 5 bases short and J 4 bases short, with 17 bases between. Germline-derived CDR1 and CDR2 are SGHAT and FQNNGV. The source material was peripheral blood, sampled on day 0 of AZD1222 vaccination. This chain uses TRBV11-2 with TRBJ2-2; TRBD1 might be the D (6 bases). The TCR originated in an adult in good health. The CDR3 DNA follows: TGTGCCAGCAGCGCTCCCGGACAGCTCCGCACCGGGGAGCTGTTTTTT. It yields the protein CASSAPGQLRTGELFF.